The entry that follows covers one T cell receptor beta chain sequence. This clonotype has only a few counts. It lacks a known antigen. Per-nucleotide qualities are absent, and no much larger clonotype sits a single base away. This record belongs to a study of T cells in Graves' hyperthyroidism and ophthalmopathy (dated by TCRdb to about 2019). Background on the whole study: Peripheral blood was sampled at the time of initial diagnosis, prior to any treatment. To identify TCR V-J signatures that set the groups apart, the researchers used a discovery cohort of 100 patients, made up of 40 to 45 with Graves' ophthalmopathy and around 58 with stable Graves' hyperthyroidism. Following sampling, methimazole starting at 30 mg daily was given to hyperthyroidism patients, and high-dose intravenous methylprednisolone was given to ophthalmopathy patients. In over five Graves' hyperthyroidism patients, the study also compared T-cell repertoires from thyroid tissue with T-cell repertoires from blood. According to the paper, TCR Vbeta CDR3 sequencing was carried out on some 130 peripheral blood samples, which came from about 45 ophthalmopathy, around 74 hyperthyroidism and approximately 17 progressor patients. Prospective prediction of ophthalmopathy was tested in an independent validation cohort consisting of some 18 hyperthyroidism patients and approximately 16 patients who later progressed to ophthalmopathy. For training and testing, the 100 or so patients in the discovery cohort were randomly divided in a 7:3 ratio. The research as a whole found: Blood samples also contained most of the expanded thyroid clonotypes (frequency above 0.001), which suggests that blood repertoires may reflect thyroid immune responses. A 13 V-J signature model separated ophthalmopathy from stable hyperthyroidism, with about 88% sensitivity and roughly 81% specificity in cross-validation and 80%/75% in testing. No statistical method was used to fix the sample size in advance, and group allocation was not hidden from the investigators. In validation, the model predicted progression to ophthalmopathy a median of approximately 6.3 months before onset, with approximately 71% sensitivity and roughly 73% specificity.

Relative to germline, V is 11 bases shorter and J is 1 base shorter, with 27 bases between their ends. Including cysteine and phenylalanine, the CDR3 has 17 amino acids. Left in the record is the CDR3 DNA by itself, 51 bases read in frame from the first base. Taken from the germline V gene (reference sequence), the CDR1 and CDR2 loops are LNHDA and SQIVND. TCR beta CDR3 regions were amplified from RNA transcripts. The TCR CDR3 was subjected to a first round of RT-PCR using the HTBI primer set and the Qiagen OneStep RT-PCR kit. A second multiplex PCR round built the libraries, followed by size selection and purification. Libraries were sequenced paired-end with 100 bp reads on an Illumina HiSeq2000. The original pipeline was this. SOAPnuke was used to process the raw data, with reads discarded if the reads contained adapters or uncalled bases, had a mean Phred below 15, or lacked an exact constant-primer or identifier match. COPE v1.2.5 was used to merge the high-quality paired reads, and each unique nucleotide sequence was defined as a clonotype. MiTCR v1.1 was used to align the clonotypes against IMGT TRBV, TRBD and TRBJ reference segments. Analysis was restricted to V-J combinations with a frequency above 0.0001, which covered roughly 99% of repertoires. A TCS score was defined as the ratio of F50 (clonal expansion) to E x V (chaos), with BLOSUM62-based TCRdist applied between CDR3 peptides within each V-J. Welch's t-statistics and random forest reduced roughly 500 V-J features to about 13, which were used in a naive Bayes classifier (R e1071). TCRdb trimmed the raw reads at Q25, called clones with MiXCR and kept productive beta chains. Records with the same CDR3 protein are collapsed into one entry carrying the most frequent genes and DNA. For this entry, the V and J calls and clone size follow TCRdb and not the study's own pipeline. Recorded for this sample are fewer than 350,000 distinct CDR3 sequences; 21% of them occurred a single time. The top ten constitute around 50% of the sample.

A patient counted as having stable Graves' hyperthyroidism if no progression to ophthalmopathy occurred over 18 months of follow-up. Hyperthyroidism patients were newly diagnosed, with disease duration under 2 months, and aged 18 to 65 years. Exclusion was applied to patients with uncontrolled infections, other autoimmune diseases, pregnancy or lactation. Clinical symptoms, serum thyroxine and TRAb, thyroid ultrasound, and orbital computed tomography formed the basis for the diagnoses. PBMCs were separated from roughly 10 ml of fresh peripheral blood using Ficoll-Paque density gradient centrifugation. Total RNA was extracted with Trizol reagent, and quality was checked on an Agilent 2100 Bioanalyzer.

The chain is made from TRBV19 and TRBJ2-7; the D segment could be TRBD2, given 6 matching bases. The TCR originated in a woman aged 45-59 years with Graves' hyperthyroidism. Sequenced: blood. The nucleotide sequence is given as TGTGCCTTATGGGGTTGGCGAATAGAGACTAGTTCCTACGAGCAGTACTTC. Translation gives CALWGWRIETSSYEQYF.